This TCR beta chain was identified in a study of blood T cell repertoires in COVID-19. Looking at the study overall: Both acute and convalescent COVID-19 samples were obtained from the United States, Italy and Spain.

Per the germline V gene, CDR1 is MDHEN and CDR2 is SYDVKM. The CDR3 covers 12 residues. V shed 10 bases, J shed 4 bases, and the junction held 2 bases outside the gene matches. The repertoire was sequenced with immunoSEQ multiplex PCR; TCRdb's copy has only in-frame clones and lacks some. The data hold 150,000 to 200,000 clones, with about three quarters observed a single time. This chain links TRBV28 with TRBJ1-5, with 9 positions matching TRBD1. The sequenced sample was peripheral blood. The clonotype originates from a man between 65 and 85 years old with acute or convalescent COVID-19. The CDR3 reads CATTGGNQPQHF. CDR3 bases: TGTGCCACGACAGGGGGGAATCAGCCCCAGCATTTT.